This record looks at one T cell receptor beta chain sequence and its context. Antigen unknown. Other DNA sequences in the sample encode the same CDR3. The data are from a study of cytomegalovirus exposure and HLA in healthy donors. Study observations and caveats: Across HLA loci, a later analysis found differing TCR association rates, with DRB1 most and HLA-C fewest. Later on, an analysis found that several of the most significant clusters appeared to be linked to common viral pathogens, which included parvovirus B19. The availability of immune exposure information extended only to CMV serostatus. In most subjects, TCR beta sequences reportedly gave accurate predictions of HLA-A and HLA-B alleles.

The germline V gene encodes CDR1 SQVTM and CDR2 ANQGSEA. This CDR3 spans 14 amino acids. V lost 2 bases to trimming and J lost 1 base, with 8 bases between them. Primers for the PCR totalled 60 Vbeta and 13 Jbeta. This table comes from immunoSEQ multiplex PCR, and its TCRdb copy is limited to in-frame clones, with some not included. This repertoire shows 150,000 or so clones, around 78% found once; its top ten account for 1.5% to 2%. This TCR was recovered from a woman aged 18 to 35 in good health and CMV-seronegative. Sequenced input: PBMCs. The chain has TRBV29-1 and TRBJ2-2; D gene uncertain. CDR3 bases: TGCAGCGTTGAAAAACAGCTGAACACCGGGGAGCTGTTTTTT. Translated, it gives CSVEKQLNTGELFF.